This entry lists 12 T cell receptor beta chains sequenced from one sample in a study of T cell repertoires in cytomegalovirus infection. TCRdb independently ran MiXCR on the reads; one entry per CDR3 protein. The sample includes fewer than 200,000 distinct CDR3 sequences, under 25% of them seen just once. Sequencing was done on a sample of PBMCs. These receptors were taken from a human donor in good health (CMV status not recorded). Some clones in this sample may be carry-over from other donors' samples.

The rearrangement links TRBV4-3 to TRBJ1-1; D is uncertain. The CDR3 length is 15 residues. V lost 1 base and J 0 bases, leaving 9 bases between the germline ends. Per the germline V gene, CDR1 is LGHNA and CDR2 is YSLEER. As DNA, the CDR3 is TGCGCCAGCAGCCAAGTTCCACAAGTGAACACTGAAGCTTTCTTT. As protein: CASSQVPQVNTEAFF.

The rearrangement joins TRBV25-1 to TRBJ1-3; no firm D call. Germline V lookup: CDR1 MGHDK, CDR2 SYGVNS. This CDR3 contains 14 residues. Trimming cost V 7 bases and J 0 bases, with 10 bases left between them. The CDR3 nucleotides read TGTGCCAGCACCGACTACTACTCTGGAAACACCATATATTTT. As protein: CASTDYYSGNTIYF.

This clonotype was seen a few times. The J gene is TRBJ2-3, the V gene TRBV20-1; 12 nucleotides agree with TRBD2. Germline CDR1 and CDR2: DFQATT and SNEGSKA (reference sequence). V shed 8 bases and J 3 bases; nucleotides not matched to a gene: 6. This CDR3 spans 14 amino acids. The CDR3 region is CSPRLAGVTDTQYF. The CDR3 coding sequence is TGCAGTCCTCGACTAGCGGGAGTAACAGATACGCAGTATTTT.

The rearrangement links TRBV28 to TRBJ2-2, with 7 nucleotides matching TRBD2. Germline V lookup: CDR1 MDHEN, CDR2 SYDVKM. With 10 bases clipped from V and 6 bases from J, the junction kept 11 bases outside the gene matches. The length of the CDR3 is 14 residues. The CDR3 DNA is TGTGCCACCCGACTAGTGGGAGGGCCCGGGGAGCTGTTTTTT. Translating gives CATRLVGGPGELFF.

Remarks on this clonotype: Its ends do not fully match the called genes, so a read error is possible. This chain connects TRBV6-6 to TRBJ2-7; no firm D call. Per the germline V gene, CDR1 is MNHNY and CDR2 is SVGAGI (reference sequence). CDR3 size: 13 residues. CDR3 nucleotides: TGTACCAGCAGGACCCCCAGTTCCTACGAGCAGTACTTC. The encoded protein is CTSRTPSSYEQYF.

This clonotype was detected a few times. The chain uses TRBV6-6 and TRBJ1-2; unclear D gene. The CDR3 loop spans 15 amino acids. V lost 8 bases, J lost 4 bases, and 20 bases lay in between. Germline CDR1 and CDR2: MNHNY and SVGAGI (reference sequence). CDR3 DNA sequence: TGTGCCAGCGAGGGCTCCGGATCTGAGACCTATGGCTACACCTTC. Translation: CASEGSGSETYGYTF.

Ten or more counts support this clonotype. This chain connects TRBV7-2 to TRBJ2-3, with D possibly TRBD1 on 5 matching bases. Germline CDR1 reads SGHTA; CDR2 reads FQGNSA. The CDR3 runs to 15 residues. Trimming removed 6 bases at V and 2 bases at J, with 15 bases between. CDR3 loop: CASSPGSPDTDTQYF. The CDR3 bases are TGTGCCAGCAGTCCAGGGTCTCCTGACACAGATACGCAGTATTTT. The full variable domain, in which reference TRBV7-2 and TRBJ2-3 provide the parts outside the CDR3, is GAGVSQSPSNKVTEKGKDVELRCDPISGHTALYWYRQSLGQGLEFLIYFQGNSAPDKSGLPSDRFSAERTGGSVSTLTIQRTQQEDSAVYLCASSPGSPDTDTQYFGPGTRLTVL.

This clonotype was seen only a few times. V usage is TRBV5-1 and J usage is TRBJ1-6, with 7 bases matching TRBD1. The CDR3 consists of 16 residues. Germline CDR1 reads SGHRS; CDR2 reads YFSETQ. The junction had 5 bases not matched to a gene; V was cut back by 3 bases and J by 2 bases. The CDR3 DNA sequence: TGCGCCAGCAGCTCCGGACAGGATACCTATAATTCACCCCTCCACTTT. The encoded protein is CASSSGQDTYNSPLHF. Filled out from reference TRBV5-1 and TRBJ1-6, the complete variable domain reads KAGVTQTPRYLIKTRGQQVTLSCSPISGHRSVSWYQQTPGQGLQFLFEYFSETQRNKGNFPGRFSGRQFSNSRSEMNVSTLELGDSALYLCASSSGQDTYNSPLHFGNGTRLTVT.

In this sample, this clonotype turned up many times. The V and J genes are TRBV11-2 and TRBJ1-2; the D is unclear. Trimming took 0 bases from V and 3 from J, leaving 11 bases between them. The CDR3 extends over 15 amino acids. Per the germline V gene, CDR1 is SGHAT and CDR2 is FQNNGV. CDR3 DNA: TGTGCCAGCAGCTTAGATTATTCAACGGACTATGGCTACACCTTC. This translates into CASSLDYSTDYGYTF.

As to this clonotype: One end of the junction varies from germline; a read error may be responsible. The V call is TRBV5-5, the J call TRBJ2-3, with 8 bases that match TRBD2. The CDR3 has 14 amino acids. CDR1 and CDR2 (germline): SGHKS, YYEKEE (reference sequence). CDR3 in DNA: TGTGCCAGCAGCTTGGTCGGGACTAGAGATACGCAGTACTTT. It codes for CASSLVGTRDTQYF.

This clonotype has more than one count but fewer than ten. The rearrangement joins TRBV28 to TRBJ1-5; 9 nucleotides line up with TRBD1. J was trimmed by 3 bases and V by 7 bases; bases with no gene match: 7. Germline V CDR1 and CDR2: MDHEN, SYDVKM. The CDR3 totals 15 residues. DNA for the CDR3: TGTGCCAGCAATAACAGGGGGCCTAACAATCAGCCCCAGCATTTT. It translates to CASNNRGPNNQPQHF.

The table lists this clonotype with many counts. This chain connects TRBV7-8 to TRBJ2-5; possibly TRBD2 for D (5 bases). Germline loops: CDR1 SGHVS, CDR2 FQNEAQ. Trimming pared 5 bases from V and 10 bases from J, leaving 14 bases between. The CDR3 runs to 12 residues. The CDR3 bases are TGTGCCAGCAGCAAAGCCGGACTTGTCCAGTACTTC. As protein: CASSKAGLVQYF.